The clone carrying this T cell receptor (beta chain) was picked up a small number of times. This sample is drawn from a study of spatial heterogeneity in lung cancer. The time point here: sample taken at primary tumor resection. Whole RNA from tumor, nontumor lung or frozen PBMC was sequenced unsorted. Donation came from 70 or so patients with untreated early-stage non-small cell lung cancer. A unique molecular identifier was carried by every single TCR cDNA molecule. In TCRdb, the 5' RACE reads were re-called with MiXCR into one record per CDR3 protein. The sample shows 30,000 or so distinct CDR3 sequences, around 8.4% of them seen only once. The source was PBMCs, collected at surgery. The TCR originated in a female donor with early-stage non-small cell lung cancer.

The CDR3 spells CAWSVRRRETQYF. The CDR3 coding sequence is TGTGCCTGGAGTGTGAGGCGGAGGGAGACCCAGTACTTC. The chain joins TRBV30 to TRBJ2-5; a weak D match, TRBD2 (5 bases). Deletions cut 0 bases from V and 5 bases from J, with 10 bases between. This CDR3 spans 13 amino acids. Germline CDR1 reads GTSNPN; CDR2 reads SVGIG (reference sequence).